This T cell receptor beta chain was documented in a study of T cell responses to AZD1222 COVID-19 vaccine. Broader study findings: Dominant at 160-218 and 743-854, vaccine-associated CD4 TCRs also spanned spike. Following two doses of AZD1222, Spike-specific TCR breadth and depth rose.

The CDR3 extends over 14 amino acids. CDR1 and CDR2 from the germline V gene are KGHSH and LQKENI. V was clipped by 0 bases and J by 5 bases, with 10 bases between them. Only in-frame clones appear in the TCRdb table, and some are missing; sequencing was by immunoSEQ multiplex PCR. This sample has 100,000 to 150,000 clones, with about nine tenths found just once. Points on this clone: The antigen is unknown.

The receptor was isolated from an adult in good health. This chain joins TRBV18 and TRBJ1-1; D call uncertain. The sequences come from peripheral blood, collected on day 0 of AZD1222 vaccination. The CDR3 sequence is CASSPPASGTEAFF. The CDR3 DNA reads as TGTGCCAGCTCACCACCCGCGAGTGGGACTGAAGCTTTCTTT.